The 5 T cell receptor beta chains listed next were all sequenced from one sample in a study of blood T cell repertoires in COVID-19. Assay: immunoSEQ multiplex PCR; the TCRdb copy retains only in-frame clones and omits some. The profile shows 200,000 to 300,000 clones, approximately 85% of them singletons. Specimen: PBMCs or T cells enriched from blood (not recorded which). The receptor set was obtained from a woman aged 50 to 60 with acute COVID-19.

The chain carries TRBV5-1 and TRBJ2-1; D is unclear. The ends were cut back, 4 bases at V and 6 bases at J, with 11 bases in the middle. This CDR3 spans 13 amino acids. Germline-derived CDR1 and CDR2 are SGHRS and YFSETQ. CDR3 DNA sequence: TGCGCCAGCAGCGAAAAACAGTTCAATGAGCAGTTCTTC. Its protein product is CASSEKQFNEQFF. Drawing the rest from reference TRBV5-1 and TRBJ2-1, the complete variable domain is KAGVTQTPRYLIKTRGQQVTLSCSPISGHRSVSWYQQTPGQGLQFLFEYFSETQRNKGNFPGRFSGRQFSNSRSEMNVSTLELGDSALYLCASSEKQFNEQFFGPGTRLTVL.

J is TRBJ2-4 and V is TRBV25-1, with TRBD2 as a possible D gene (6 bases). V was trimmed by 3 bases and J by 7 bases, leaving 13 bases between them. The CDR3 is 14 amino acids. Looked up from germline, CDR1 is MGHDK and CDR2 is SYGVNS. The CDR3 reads CASSDLAEGNIQYF. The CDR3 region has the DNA TGTGCCAGCAGTGACCTCGCGGAGGGTAACATTCAGTACTTC. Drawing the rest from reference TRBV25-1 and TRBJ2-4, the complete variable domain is EADIYQTPRYLVIGTGKKITLECSQTMGHDKMYWYQQDPGMELHLIHYSYGVNSTEKGDLSSESTVSRIRTEHFPLTLESARPSHTSQYLCASSDLAEGNIQYFGAGTRLSVL.

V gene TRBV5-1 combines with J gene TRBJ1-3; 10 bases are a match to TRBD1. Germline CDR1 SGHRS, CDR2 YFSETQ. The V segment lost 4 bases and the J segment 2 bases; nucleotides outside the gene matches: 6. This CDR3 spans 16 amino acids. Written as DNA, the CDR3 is TGCGCCAGCAGCCTGCAGACAGGGGGCACTGGAAACACCATATATTTT. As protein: CASSLQTGGTGNTIYF. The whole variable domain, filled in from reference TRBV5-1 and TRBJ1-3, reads KAGVTQTPRYLIKTRGQQVTLSCSPISGHRSVSWYQQTPGQGLQFLFEYFSETQRNKGNFPGRFSGRQFSNSRSEMNVSTLELGDSALYLCASSLQTGGTGNTIYFGEGSWLTVV.

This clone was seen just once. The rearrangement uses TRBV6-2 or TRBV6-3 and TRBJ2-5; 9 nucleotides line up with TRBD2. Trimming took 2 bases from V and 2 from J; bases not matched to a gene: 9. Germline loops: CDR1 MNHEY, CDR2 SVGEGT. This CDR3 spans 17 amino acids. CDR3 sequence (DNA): TGTGCCAGCAGTTACCCCCGGGGAGCGGGGGGTCAAGAGACCCAGTACTTC. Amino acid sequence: CASSYPRGAGGQETQYF.

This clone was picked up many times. For the CDR3, the DNA is TGCAGCGTTGGGGGGGGGATGAACACTGAAGCTTTCTTT. Its protein is CSVGGGMNTEAFF. This sequence joins TRBV29-1 and TRBJ1-1; TRBD1 might be the D (5 bases). From germline, CDR1 is SQVTM and CDR2 ANQGSEA. Trimming cost V 4 bases and J 0 bases, with 9 bases left between them. The CDR3 runs 13 residues.